Listed below are T cell receptor beta chains from one sample, sequenced in a study of shared clonotypes between healthy human individuals. Sequencing used immunoSEQ multiplex PCR; TCRdb keeps in-frame clones, though not all of them. The data hold about 2.2 million clones, with just over 90% observed a single time. The sample comprised naive CD8+ T cells from PBMCs. These receptors all stem from a man in his late teens or twenties in good health. Some clones in this sample may be carry-over from other donors' samples. Each CDR3 is given with its conserved first and last residue. D genes are given only for firm matches. The size entry is marked missing in some rows and otherwise reads once, few, many or a size class.

d_gene: TRBD1; abundance: -; v_gene: TRBV7-8; j_gene: TRBJ1-1; CDR3nt: TGTGCCAGCAGCCCTACCAGGGGGCCTGAAGCTTTCTTT; CDR3aa: CASSPTRGPEAFF
d_gene: -; abundance: -; v_gene: TRBV28; j_gene: TRBJ1-1; CDR3nt: TGTGCCAGCAGTTTAGGACTAAACACTGAAGCTTTCTTT; CDR3aa: CASSLGLNTEAFF
d_gene: -; abundance: -; v_gene: TRBV11-3; j_gene: TRBJ2-2; CDR3nt: TGTGCCAGCAGTGCGACCGGGGAGCTGTTTTTT; CDR3aa: CASSATGELFF
d_gene: -; abundance: -; v_gene: TRBV9; j_gene: TRBJ2-6; CDR3nt: TGTGCCAGCAGCGTATGGGGGCATGGGGCCAACGTCCTGACTTTC; CDR3aa: CASSVWGHGANVLTF
d_gene: TRBD1; abundance: -; v_gene: TRBV4-3; j_gene: TRBJ2-7; CDR3nt: TGCGCCAGCAGCCAGCTTGGGACAGGGAGCTCCTACGAGCAGTACTTC; CDR3aa: CASSQLGTGSSYEQYF
d_gene: -; abundance: -; v_gene: TRBV7-9; j_gene: TRBJ2-2; CDR3nt: TGTGCCAGCAGCCGCGGAACGCCGGTGGGCGGGGAGCTGTTTTTT; CDR3aa: CASSRGTPVGGELFF
d_gene: -; abundance: -; v_gene: TRBV15; j_gene: TRBJ2-7; CDR3nt: TGTGCCACCAGCAGGGCTAGCGTCGGCGAGCAGTACTTC; CDR3aa: CATSRASVGEQYF
d_gene: TRBD1; abundance: -; v_gene: TRBV28; j_gene: TRBJ2-7; CDR3nt: TGTGCCAGCAGTTACCACGTCCGGACAGGAAGCTCCTACGAGCAGTACTTC; CDR3aa: CASSYHVRTGSSYEQYF
d_gene: -; abundance: -; v_gene: TRBV7-9; j_gene: TRBJ2-1; CDR3nt: TGTGCCAGCGGATCCGCAGGGGATAATGAGCAGTTCTTC; CDR3aa: CASGSAGDNEQFF
d_gene: -; abundance: -; v_gene: TRBV28; j_gene: TRBJ1-1; CDR3nt: TGTGCCAGCACCCCTTCGACAGGCTTGGCGACTTTCTTT; CDR3aa: CASTPSTGLATFF
d_gene: -; abundance: few; v_gene: TRBV29-1; j_gene: TRBJ1-1; CDR3nt: TGCAGCGTTGAACTACGCACTGAAGCTTTCTTT; CDR3aa: CSVELRTEAFF
d_gene: -; abundance: -; v_gene: TRBV14; j_gene: TRBJ2-7; CDR3nt: TGTGCCAGCAGCCACGTGACCAGCTACGAGCAGTACTTC; CDR3aa: CASSHVTSYEQYF
d_gene: -; abundance: -; v_gene: TRBV7-6; j_gene: TRBJ2-7; CDR3nt: TGTGCCAGCAGCTCGCTCCAGGGGCGGAACGAGCAGTACTTC; CDR3aa: CASSSLQGRNEQYF
d_gene: -; abundance: -; v_gene: TRBV5-1; j_gene: TRBJ2-2; CDR3nt: TGCGCCAGCAGCCCCACAGGTGGACGGGAGCTGTTTTTT; CDR3aa: CASSPTGGRELFF
d_gene: -; abundance: few; v_gene: TRBV5-1; j_gene: TRBJ1-1; CDR3nt: TGCGCCAGCGGAACAGGGCGCACTACTGAAGCTTTCTTT; CDR3aa: CASGTGRTTEAFF
d_gene: -; abundance: once; v_gene: TRBV4-2; j_gene: TRBJ1-2; CDR3nt: TGTGCCAGCACCGAAAGATGGATAGGGGCCTATGGCTACACCTTC; CDR3aa: CASTERWIGAYGYTF
d_gene: TRBD2; abundance: -; v_gene: TRBV11-2; j_gene: TRBJ2-1; CDR3nt: TGTGCCAGCAGCCCGGGACTAGCGGGAGCTGTCAATGAGCAGTTCTTC; CDR3aa: CASSPGLAGAVNEQFF
d_gene: -; abundance: -; v_gene: TRBV28; j_gene: TRBJ2-6; CDR3nt: TGTGCCAGCAGGCCCTTGGGACCTGGGGCCAACGTCCTGACTTTC; CDR3aa: CASRPLGPGANVLTF
d_gene: TRBD2; abundance: -; v_gene: TRBV6-1; j_gene: TRBJ2-1; CDR3nt: TGTGCCAGCAGTGTAGATAGCGGGAGCTCCTACAATGAGCAGTTCTTC; CDR3aa: CASSVDSGSSYNEQFF
d_gene: -; abundance: -; v_gene: TRBV25-1; j_gene: TRBJ2-7; CDR3nt: TGTGCCAGCAGTGCCTTCGGAGGGGGGGACGAGCAGTACTTC; CDR3aa: CASSAFGGGDEQYF
d_gene: TRBD1; abundance: -; v_gene: TRBV27; j_gene: TRBJ2-7; CDR3nt: TGTGCCAGCAGTTTATCTGGGACAGCCTACGAGCAGTACTTC; CDR3aa: CASSLSGTAYEQYF
d_gene: TRBD2; abundance: once; v_gene: TRBV5-1; j_gene: TRBJ2-7; CDR3nt: TGCGCCAGCAGCCTAGCGGGAAGTGCCTACGAGCAGTACTTC; CDR3aa: CASSLAGSAYEQYF
d_gene: -; abundance: -; v_gene: TRBV29-1; j_gene: TRBJ1-1; CDR3nt: TGCAGCGTTGAAGGGACATTTAACACTGAAGCTTTCTTT; CDR3aa: CSVEGTFNTEAFF
d_gene: -; abundance: -; v_gene: TRBV11-2; j_gene: TRBJ1-4; CDR3nt: TGTGCCAGCAGCTTAGGAACTAATGAAAAACTGTTTTTT; CDR3aa: CASSLGTNEKLFF
d_gene: -; abundance: -; v_gene: TRBV28; j_gene: TRBJ1-2; CDR3nt: TGTGCCAGCAGTTTAGTAATCCAGCCAAGACCATATGGCTACACCTTC; CDR3aa: CASSLVIQPRPYGYTF
d_gene: TRBD1; abundance: -; v_gene: TRBV13; j_gene: TRBJ2-7; CDR3nt: TGTGCCAGCAGCCAGAAAACAGGGGGCGAGCAGTACTTC; CDR3aa: CASSQKTGGEQYF
d_gene: -; abundance: once; v_gene: TRBV11-2; j_gene: TRBJ2-5; CDR3nt: TGTGCCAGCAGCTCCTTCGGAAGAGGGGAGGAGACCCAGTACTTC; CDR3aa: CASSSFGRGEETQYF
d_gene: -; abundance: -; v_gene: TRBV28; j_gene: TRBJ1-6; CDR3nt: TGTGCCAGCAGTTTTAAAGGGGTGGGGTCACCCCTCCACTTT; CDR3aa: CASSFKGVGSPLHF
d_gene: -; abundance: -; v_gene: TRBV29-1; j_gene: TRBJ2-1; CDR3nt: TGCAGCGTTGAAGATTGGGGGGTCGCGTCCTACAATGAGCAGTTCTTC; CDR3aa: CSVEDWGVASYNEQFF
d_gene: -; abundance: -; v_gene: TRBV27; j_gene: TRBJ1-1; CDR3nt: TGTGCCAGCAGACCCTTCGGGGGGGGAACTGAAGCTTTCTTT; CDR3aa: CASRPFGGGTEAFF
d_gene: -; abundance: -; v_gene: TRBV2; j_gene: TRBJ2-1; CDR3nt: TGTGCCAGCAGTAGAACAGAGACCACCTACAATGAGCAGTTCTTC; CDR3aa: CASSRTETTYNEQFF
d_gene: -; abundance: -; v_gene: TRBV13; j_gene: TRBJ1-2; CDR3nt: TGTGCCAGCAGCTCACCCAGGGACGACTATGGCTACACCTTC; CDR3aa: CASSSPRDDYGYTF
d_gene: -; abundance: -; v_gene: TRBV5-4; j_gene: TRBJ1-2; CDR3nt: TGTGCCAGCAGCTTGGTTACCCCCCCAGAGACTAACTATGGCTACACCTTC; CDR3aa: CASSLVTPPETNYGYTF
d_gene: TRBD2; abundance: -; v_gene: TRBV28; j_gene: TRBJ2-2; CDR3nt: TGTGCCAGCAGTTTGAGACTAGCCGGCGGGGAGCTGTTTTTT; CDR3aa: CASSLRLAGGELFF
d_gene: -; abundance: -; v_gene: TRBV7-9; j_gene: TRBJ1-1; CDR3nt: TGTGCCAGCGCAGCGATCAGCACTGAAGCTTTCTTT; CDR3aa: CASAAISTEAFF
d_gene: TRBD2; abundance: -; v_gene: TRBV27; j_gene: TRBJ2-1; CDR3nt: TGTGCAAGCGGGAGGGGCCCCTTGAGTAATGAGCAGTTCTTC; CDR3aa: CASGRGPLSNEQFF
d_gene: -; abundance: -; v_gene: TRBV6-1; j_gene: TRBJ1-1; CDR3nt: TGTGCCAGCAGTGTCCGGACGGCGAACACTGAAGCTTTCTTT; CDR3aa: CASSVRTANTEAFF
d_gene: -; abundance: -; v_gene: TRBV27; j_gene: TRBJ2-1; CDR3nt: TGTGCCAGCGTGGGAGGTAATGAGCAGTTCTTC; CDR3aa: CASVGGNEQFF
d_gene: TRBD1; abundance: once; v_gene: TRBV7-8; j_gene: TRBJ1-2; CDR3nt: TGTGCCAGCAGCTTGGGGACAGGGTTCCATGGCTACACCTTC; CDR3aa: CASSLGTGFHGYTF
d_gene: -; abundance: few; v_gene: TRBV10-2; j_gene: TRBJ1-3; CDR3nt: TGCGCCAGCACCGAAGGACCGCACCCTGGAAACACCATATATTTT; CDR3aa: CASTEGPHPGNTIYF
d_gene: TRBD2; abundance: once; v_gene: TRBV28; j_gene: TRBJ2-7; CDR3nt: TGTGCCAGCAGCATAAGACTAGCGGGAGGTTCCTACGAGCAGTACTTC; CDR3aa: CASSIRLAGGSYEQYF
d_gene: -; abundance: -; v_gene: TRBV7-9; j_gene: TRBJ1-1; CDR3nt: TGTGCCAGCAACCCAAGTATCACTGAAGCTTTCTTT; CDR3aa: CASNPSITEAFF
d_gene: -; abundance: -; v_gene: TRBV18; j_gene: TRBJ1-4; CDR3nt: TGTGCCAGCTCCCCAAGTCGACAGAGTAATGAAAAACTGTTTTTT; CDR3aa: CASSPSRQSNEKLFF
d_gene: -; abundance: -; v_gene: TRBV10-3; j_gene: TRBJ2-7; CDR3nt: TGTGCCATCACCAAAGACCCGGGCGCCGAGCAGTACTTC; CDR3aa: CAITKDPGAEQYF
d_gene: TRBD2; abundance: once; v_gene: TRBV27; j_gene: TRBJ2-5; CDR3nt: TGTGCCAGCAGACTACTAGCGGGAGGTGGGGAAGAGACCCAGTACTTC; CDR3aa: CASRLLAGGGEETQYF
d_gene: -; abundance: -; v_gene: TRBV5-1; j_gene: TRBJ2-1; CDR3nt: TGCGCCAGCAGCGCAGGACAGAGCTCCTACAATGAGCAGTTCTTC; CDR3aa: CASSAGQSSYNEQFF
d_gene: -; abundance: -; v_gene: TRBV7-2; j_gene: TRBJ2-7; CDR3nt: TGTGCCAGCAGCTCCCGGGGGCTAGACTACGAGCAGTACTTC; CDR3aa: CASSSRGLDYEQYF
d_gene: -; abundance: -; v_gene: TRBV5-1; j_gene: TRBJ2-7; CDR3nt: TGCGCCAGCAGCTCGGGGCGGAACTCCTACGAGCAGTACTTC; CDR3aa: CASSSGRNSYEQYF
d_gene: TRBD1; abundance: -; v_gene: TRBV4-3; j_gene: TRBJ2-1; CDR3nt: TGCGCCAGCAGCCAGCGGTGGGTTGGCGAAGGGACAGACAATGAGCAGTTCTTC; CDR3aa: CASSQRWVGEGTDNEQFF
d_gene: TRBD1; abundance: -; v_gene: TRBV5-6; j_gene: TRBJ2-3; CDR3nt: TGTGCCAGCAGCTTTCTGACAGGGCCAGATACGCAGTATTTT; CDR3aa: CASSFLTGPDTQYF
d_gene: TRBD1; abundance: -; v_gene: TRBV27; j_gene: TRBJ2-5; CDR3nt: TGTGCCAGCAGTTTCTTGGGCAGGGGGAAGACCCAGTACTTC; CDR3aa: CASSFLGRGKTQYF
d_gene: TRBD1; abundance: -; v_gene: TRBV10-2; j_gene: TRBJ2-1; CDR3nt: TGCGCCAGCAGCCCCGGACAGGGGGCCTCCTACAATGAGCAGTTCTTC; CDR3aa: CASSPGQGASYNEQFF
d_gene: -; abundance: -; v_gene: TRBV28; j_gene: TRBJ2-7; CDR3nt: TGTGCCAGCAGTTTCACCCCCGTAAGGTACGAGCAGTACTTC; CDR3aa: CASSFTPVRYEQYF
d_gene: -; abundance: -; v_gene: TRBV6-6; j_gene: TRBJ2-7; CDR3nt: TGTGCCAGCAGTCGGACTACGAGCTCCTACGAGCAGTACTTC; CDR3aa: CASSRTTSSYEQYF
d_gene: -; abundance: -; v_gene: TRBV7-9; j_gene: TRBJ2-5; CDR3nt: TGTGCCAGCAGGGACGGGGGGCGTGAGACCCAGTACTTC; CDR3aa: CASRDGGRETQYF
d_gene: TRBD2; abundance: once; v_gene: TRBV13; j_gene: TRBJ2-7; CDR3nt: TGTGCCAGCAGCGACCGCCGGCTAGCGGGATCCTACGAGCAGTACTTC; CDR3aa: CASSDRRLAGSYEQYF